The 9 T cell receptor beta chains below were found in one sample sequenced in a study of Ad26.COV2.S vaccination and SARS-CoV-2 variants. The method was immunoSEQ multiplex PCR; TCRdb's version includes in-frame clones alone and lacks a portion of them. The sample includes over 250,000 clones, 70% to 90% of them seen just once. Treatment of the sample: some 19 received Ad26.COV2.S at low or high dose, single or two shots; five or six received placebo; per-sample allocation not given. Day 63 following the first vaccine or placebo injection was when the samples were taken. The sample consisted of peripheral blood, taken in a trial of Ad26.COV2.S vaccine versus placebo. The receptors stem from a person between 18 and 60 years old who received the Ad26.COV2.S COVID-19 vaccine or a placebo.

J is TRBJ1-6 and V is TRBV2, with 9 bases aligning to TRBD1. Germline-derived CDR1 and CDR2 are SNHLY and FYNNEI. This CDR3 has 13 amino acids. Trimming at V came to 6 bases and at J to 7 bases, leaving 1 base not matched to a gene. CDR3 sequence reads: CASRGTGNSPLHF. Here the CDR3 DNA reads TGTGCCAGCAGGGGGACAGGGAATTCACCCCTCCACTTT. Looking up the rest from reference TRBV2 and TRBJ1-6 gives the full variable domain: EPEVTQTPSHQVTQMGQEVILRCVPISNHLYFYWYRQILGQKVEFLVSFYNNEISEKSEIFDDQFSVERPDGSNFTLKIRSTKLEDSAMYFCASRGTGNSPLHFGNGTRLTVT.

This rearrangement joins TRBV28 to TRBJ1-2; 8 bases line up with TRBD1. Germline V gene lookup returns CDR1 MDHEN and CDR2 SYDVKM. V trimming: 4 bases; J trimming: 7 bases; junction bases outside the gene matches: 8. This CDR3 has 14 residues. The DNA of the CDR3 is TGTGCCAGCAGTTATAATTACAGGGGGACTGGCTACACCTTC. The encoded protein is CASSYNYRGTGYTF.

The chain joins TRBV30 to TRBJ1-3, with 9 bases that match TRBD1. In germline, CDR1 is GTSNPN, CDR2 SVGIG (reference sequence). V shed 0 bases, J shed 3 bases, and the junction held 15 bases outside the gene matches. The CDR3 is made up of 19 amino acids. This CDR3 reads CAWSVYPSGGQGFGNTIYF. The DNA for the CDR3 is TGTGCCTGGAGTGTATATCCTAGTGGGGGACAGGGATTTGGAAACACCATATATTTT. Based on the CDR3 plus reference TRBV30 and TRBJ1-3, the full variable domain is SQTIHQWPATLVQPVGSPLSLECTVEGTSNPNLYWYRQAAGRGLQLLFYSVGIGQISSEVPQNLSASRPQDRQFILSSKKLLLSDSGFYLCAWSVYPSGGQGFGNTIYFGEGSWLTVV.

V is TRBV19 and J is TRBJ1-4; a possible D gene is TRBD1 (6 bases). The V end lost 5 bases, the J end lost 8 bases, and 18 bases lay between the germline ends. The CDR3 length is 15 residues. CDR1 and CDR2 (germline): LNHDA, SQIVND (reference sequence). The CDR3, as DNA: TGTGCCAGTAGTTTTGGACAGCCCAAGGGAGAAAAACTGTTTTTT. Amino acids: CASSFGQPKGEKLFF.

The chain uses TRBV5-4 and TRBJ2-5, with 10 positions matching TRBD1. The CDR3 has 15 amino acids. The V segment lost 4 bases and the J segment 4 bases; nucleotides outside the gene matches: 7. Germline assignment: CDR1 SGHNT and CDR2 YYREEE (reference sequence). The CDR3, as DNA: TGTGCCAGCAGCGCTCGACAGGGGGCGGGAGAGACCCAGTACTTC. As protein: CASSARQGAGETQYF.

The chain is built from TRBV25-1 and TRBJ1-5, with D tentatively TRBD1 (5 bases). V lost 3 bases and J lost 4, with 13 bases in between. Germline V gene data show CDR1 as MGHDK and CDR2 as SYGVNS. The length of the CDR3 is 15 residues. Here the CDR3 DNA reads TGTGCCAGCAGTGAGATGGGGCTCGGGAATCAGCCCCAGCATTTT. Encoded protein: CASSEMGLGNQPQHF. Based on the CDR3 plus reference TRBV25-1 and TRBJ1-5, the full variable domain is EADIYQTPRYLVIGTGKKITLECSQTMGHDKMYWYQQDPGMELHLIHYSYGVNSTEKGDLSSESTVSRIRTEHFPLTLESARPSHTSQYLCASSEMGLGNQPQHFGDGTRLSIL.

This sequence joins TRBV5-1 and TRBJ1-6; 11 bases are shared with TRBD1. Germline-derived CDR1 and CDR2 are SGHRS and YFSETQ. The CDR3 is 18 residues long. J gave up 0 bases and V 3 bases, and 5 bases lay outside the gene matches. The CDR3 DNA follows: TGCGCCAGCAGCTCCGGGACAGGGGGAAGCTCCTATAATTCACCCCTCCACTTT. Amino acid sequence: CASSSGTGGSSYNSPLHF. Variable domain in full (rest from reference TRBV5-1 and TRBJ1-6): KAGVTQTPRYLIKTRGQQVTLSCSPISGHRSVSWYQQTPGQGLQFLFEYFSETQRNKGNFPGRFSGRQFSNSRSEMNVSTLELGDSALYLCASSSGTGGSSYNSPLHFGNGTRLTVT.

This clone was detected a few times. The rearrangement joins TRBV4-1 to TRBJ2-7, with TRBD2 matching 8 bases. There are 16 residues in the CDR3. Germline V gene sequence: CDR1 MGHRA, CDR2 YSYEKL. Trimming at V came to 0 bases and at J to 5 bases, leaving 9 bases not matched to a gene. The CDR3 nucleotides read TGCGCCAGCAGCCAAGATATAAGCGGGAGATACGACGAGCAGTACTTC. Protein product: CASSQDISGRYDEQYF.

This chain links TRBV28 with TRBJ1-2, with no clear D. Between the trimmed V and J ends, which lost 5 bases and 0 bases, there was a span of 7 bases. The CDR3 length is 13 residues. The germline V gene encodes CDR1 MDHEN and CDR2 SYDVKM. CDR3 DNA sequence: TGTGCCAGCAGTCCGGGTTCTAACTATGGCTACACCTTC. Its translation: CASSPGSNYGYTF.